The subject of this entry is one TCR beta chain. Per the study methods: For nucleated cells, counts were estimated from reference gene primer amplification. Using immunoSEQ multiplex PCR, the repertoire was profiled, and TCRdb retains in-frame clones only, with some absent. The V and J calls and clone size were taken over from that table, and D and trimming were inferred from the DNA. The sample lists approximately 530,000 clones, approximately 91% occurring once. The data are from a study of blood T cell repertoires in COVID-19. Overall study: COVID-19 samples, acute and convalescent, were from the United States, Italy and Spain. From T cells, B-cell-depleted T cells, or PBMCs came the material, which was cDNA or gDNA.

The CDR3 consists of 17 residues. V was trimmed by 3 bases and J by 4 bases, leaving 18 bases between them. CDR1 and CDR2 from the germline V gene are MDHEN and SYDVKM. Enrolment of Seattle patients took place during active infection, and they were followed longitudinally. J is TRBJ1-4 and V is TRBV28; D gene ambiguous. Sequencing was carried out using peripheral blood. This TCR was recovered from a woman aged 45-65 years with COVID-19, enrolled during active disease. CDR3 loop: CASSFPHGAGYNEKLFF. CDR3 bases: TGTGCCAGCAGTTTCCCTCATGGAGCGGGGTATAATGAAAAACTGTTTTTT.